This T cell receptor beta chain was observed in a study of Graves' ophthalmopathy and Graves' hyperthyroidism. Turning to the study itself: Sampling took place at initial diagnosis, with peripheral blood obtained before any treatment. Study results and limitations: Distinction of ophthalmopathy from stable hyperthyroidism by a 13-signature model reached 85% to 90% sensitivity and 81.08% specificity. Also, most clonotypes expanded in the thyroid above 0.001 frequency appeared in blood.

With a duration under 3 months, ophthalmopathy in the donors showed moderate-to-severe activity, CAS ≥3 and NOSPECS ≥4. V shed 3 bases and J 2 bases; nucleotides not matched to a gene: 15. The CDR3 sequence is 19 residues long. Amplification of the TCR beta CDR3 regions used RNA transcripts (as template). The workflow started with a first-round RT-PCR run with HTBI primers and then moved on to a second-round multiplex PCR. TCRdb processed the multiplex PCR reads anew with MiXCR; each CDR3 protein has one entry. The table includes 600,000 to 700,000 distinct CDR3 sequences, under 50% detected once. As regards this clonotype: Its antigen is as yet unknown.

The source material was peripheral blood. V and J are TRBV12-3 or TRBV12-4 and TRBJ2-7; 11 positions match TRBD2. The receptor comes from an adult man with Graves' ophthalmopathy. CDR3 residues: CASSLMILQGTSGTYEQYF. CDR3 in DNA: TGTGCCAGCAGTTTGATGATTCTCCAAGGGACTAGCGGAACCTACGAGCAGTACTTC.